Given below is one TCR beta chain in context. What it binds is not known. After 5'RACE with constant-segment primers, TCR alpha and TCR beta cDNA libraries carrying sample barcodes and UMIs were obtained. TCRdb processed the 5' RACE reads anew with MiXCR; each CDR3 protein has one entry. Counted here are about 260,000 distinct CDR3 sequences, approximately 16% occurring once; the ten biggest clones make up under 25%. The data are from a study of T-cell memory formation after mild COVID-19. Germline CDR1 and CDR2: SGHRS and YFSETQ. The V end was cut by 7 bases, the J end by 3 bases, with 8 bases between. This CDR3 contains 12 residues. Study-level results: CD4/CD8 balance held among clones contracting day 15 to 85, and later expanders leaned CD4+. Several responding clones turned up in pre-infection memory, indicating that cross-reactive memory may have taken part. CM and EM subsets held most contracting CD4+ clones; EMRA held CD8+ ones.

The sequence derives from a man between 18 and 29 years old who had mild COVID-19 (a few samples of this study predate the infection). Cell type and time point are not known. Sequencing was performed on PBMCs or a T cell subset sorted from them (not recorded which). V usage is TRBV5-1 and J usage is TRBJ2-4; D is possibly TRBD2 (5 bases). CDR3: CASPGGKNIQYF. The DNA of the CDR3 is TGCGCCAGCCCCGGAGGCAAAAACATTCAGTACTTC.